This TCR beta chain was sequenced for a study of OX40 agonist ivuxolimab in advanced cancers. Study-level background: The patients received ivuxolimab by intravenous route every 2 weeks at 0.01 to 10 mg/kg. Those enrolled were approximately 87% male, with a mean age of roughly 60 years and ages from about 20 to 85.

This CDR3 has 15 residues. Trimming cost V 5 bases and J 2 bases, with 15 bases left between them. CDR1 is SGHVS, CDR2 FQNEAQ, per germline. Measured with immunoSEQ multiplex PCR; TCRdb has only the in-frame clones, and not every one. The sample carries 40,000 to 60,000 clones, 75% to 90% recorded once. Study-level findings and limits: Clonal expansion was seen in CD4+ and CD8+ blood T cells by week 6 at 0.1 to 3.0 mg/kg.

In the case of this clone: Its antigen remains unidentified.

V and J are TRBV7-8 and TRBJ2-5, with D possibly being TRBD2 (6 bases). Source: CD4+ or CD8+ T cells sorted from blood, taken in a trial of the OX40 agonist ivuxolimab. The receptor was derived from an adult with an advanced solid tumor such as melanoma, head and neck, liver or kidney cancer. The CDR3, as DNA: TGTGCCAGCAGCCTTCCGGGACTGGATCAAGAGACCCAGTACTTC. It codes for CASSLPGLDQETQYF. Filled out from reference TRBV7-8 and TRBJ2-5, the complete variable domain reads GAGVSQSPRYKVAKRGQDVALRCDPISGHVSLFWYQQALGQGPEFLTYFQNEAQLDKSGLPSDRFFAERPEGSVSTLKIQRTQQEDSAVYLCASSLPGLDQETQYFGPGTRLLVL.